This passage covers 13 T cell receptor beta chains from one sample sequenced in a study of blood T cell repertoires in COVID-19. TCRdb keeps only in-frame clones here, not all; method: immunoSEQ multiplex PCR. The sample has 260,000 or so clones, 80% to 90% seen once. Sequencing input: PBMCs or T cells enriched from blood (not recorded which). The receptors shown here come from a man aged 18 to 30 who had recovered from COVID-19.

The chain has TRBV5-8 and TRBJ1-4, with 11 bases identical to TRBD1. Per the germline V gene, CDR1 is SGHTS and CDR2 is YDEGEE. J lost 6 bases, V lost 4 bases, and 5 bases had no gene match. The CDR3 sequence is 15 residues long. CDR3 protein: CASSPGQGGYEKLFF. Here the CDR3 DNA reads TGTGCCAGCAGCCCGGGACAGGGGGGTTATGAAAAACTGTTTTTT. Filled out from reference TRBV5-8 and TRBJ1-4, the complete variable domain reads EAGVTQSPTHLIKTRGQQATLRCSPISGHTSVYWYQQALGLGLQFLLWYDEGEERNRGNFPPRFSGRQFPNYSSELNVNALELEDSALYLCASSPGQGGYEKLFFGSGTQLSVL.

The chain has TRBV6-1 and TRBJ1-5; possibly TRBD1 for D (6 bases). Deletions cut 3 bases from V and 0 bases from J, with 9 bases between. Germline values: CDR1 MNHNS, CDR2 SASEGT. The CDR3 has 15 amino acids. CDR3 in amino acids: CASSDHRDSNQPQHF. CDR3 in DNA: TGTGCCAGCAGTGACCACAGGGATAGCAATCAGCCCCAGCATTTT.

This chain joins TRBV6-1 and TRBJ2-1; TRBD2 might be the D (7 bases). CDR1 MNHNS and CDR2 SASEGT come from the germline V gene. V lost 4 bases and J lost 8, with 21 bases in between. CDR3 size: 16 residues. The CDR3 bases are TGTGCCAGCAGTGGGGCGCGGGGGCCCCGTAGGGATGAGCAGTTCTTC. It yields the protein CASSGARGPRRDEQFF.

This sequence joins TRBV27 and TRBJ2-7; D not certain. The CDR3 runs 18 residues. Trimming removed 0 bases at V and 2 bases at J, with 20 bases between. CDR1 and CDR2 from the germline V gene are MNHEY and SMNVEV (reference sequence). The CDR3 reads CASSLSFRAGAEAYEQYF. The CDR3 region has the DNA TGTGCCAGCAGTTTATCGTTTCGCGCTGGAGCCGAGGCCTACGAGCAGTACTTC.

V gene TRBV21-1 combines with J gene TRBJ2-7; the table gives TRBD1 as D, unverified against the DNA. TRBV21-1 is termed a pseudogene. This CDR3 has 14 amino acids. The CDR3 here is CASSRETGTYEQYF. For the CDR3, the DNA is TGTGCCAGCAGCAGAGAGACAGGAACCTACGAGCAGTACTTC.

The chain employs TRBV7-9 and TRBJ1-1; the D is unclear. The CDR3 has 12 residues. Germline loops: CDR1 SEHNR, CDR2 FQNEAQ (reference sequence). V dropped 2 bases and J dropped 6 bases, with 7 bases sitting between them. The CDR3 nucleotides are TGTGCCAGCAGCTTACTTTCTTCTGAAGCTTTCTTT. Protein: CASSLLSSEAFF.

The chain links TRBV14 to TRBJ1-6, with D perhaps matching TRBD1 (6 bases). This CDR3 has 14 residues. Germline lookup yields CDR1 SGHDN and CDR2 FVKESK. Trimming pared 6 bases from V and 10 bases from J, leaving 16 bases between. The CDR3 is CASRGTRGGSPLHF. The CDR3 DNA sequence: TGTGCCAGCAGGGGGACAAGGGGTGGCTCACCCCTCCACTTT.

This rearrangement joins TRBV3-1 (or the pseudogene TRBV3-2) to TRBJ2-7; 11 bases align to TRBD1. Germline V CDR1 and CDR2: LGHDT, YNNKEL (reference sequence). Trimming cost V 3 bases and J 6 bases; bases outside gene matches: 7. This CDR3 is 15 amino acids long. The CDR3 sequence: CASSQFVGQGGEQYF. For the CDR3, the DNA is TGTGCCAGCAGCCAGTTCGTGGGACAGGGGGGCGAGCAGTACTTC.

Written as DNA, the CDR3 is TGTGCCAGCAGCGGGGGACAGGTGTTGGGGCCCCAGCATTTT. Its translation: CASSGGQVLGPQHF. The rearrangement uses TRBV2 and TRBJ1-5; 8 bases align to TRBD1. This CDR3 has 14 residues. Germline V lookup: CDR1 SNHLY, CDR2 FYNNEI. V shed 6 bases and J 9 bases; nucleotides not matched to a gene: 10.

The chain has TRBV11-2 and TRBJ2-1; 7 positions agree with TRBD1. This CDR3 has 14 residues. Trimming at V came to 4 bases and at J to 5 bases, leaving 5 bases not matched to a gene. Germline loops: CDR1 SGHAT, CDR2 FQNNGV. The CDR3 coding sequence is TGTGCCAGCAGCTCAGGGACAGTTAACAATGAGCAGTTCTTC. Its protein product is CASSSGTVNNEQFF.

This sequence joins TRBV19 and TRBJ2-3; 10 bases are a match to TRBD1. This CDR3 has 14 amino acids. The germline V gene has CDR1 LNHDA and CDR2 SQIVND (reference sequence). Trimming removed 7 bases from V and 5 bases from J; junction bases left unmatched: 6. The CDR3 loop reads CASKTGGPQDTQYF. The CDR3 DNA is TGTGCCAGTAAGACAGGGGGCCCGCAAGATACGCAGTATTTT.

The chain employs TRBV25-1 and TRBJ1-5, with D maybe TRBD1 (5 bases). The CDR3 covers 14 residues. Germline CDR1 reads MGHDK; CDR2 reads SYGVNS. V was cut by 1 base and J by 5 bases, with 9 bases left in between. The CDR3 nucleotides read TGTGCCAGCAGTGAATCCAGGGCGGATCAGCCCCAGCATTTT. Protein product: CASSESRADQPQHF. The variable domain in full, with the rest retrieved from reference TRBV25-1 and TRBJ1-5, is EADIYQTPRYLVIGTGKKITLECSQTMGHDKMYWYQQDPGMELHLIHYSYGVNSTEKGDLSSESTVSRIRTEHFPLTLESARPSHTSQYLCASSESRADQPQHFGDGTRLSIL.

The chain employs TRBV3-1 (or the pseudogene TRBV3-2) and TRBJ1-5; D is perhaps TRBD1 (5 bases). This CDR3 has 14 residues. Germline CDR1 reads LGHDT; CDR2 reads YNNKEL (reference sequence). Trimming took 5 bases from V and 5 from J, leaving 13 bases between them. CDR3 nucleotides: TGTGCCAGCAGCGCCAGGGTTGGCGATCAGCCCCAGCATTTT. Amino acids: CASSARVGDQPQHF.